These 18 T cell receptor beta chains were all obtained from the same sample, sequenced in a study of blood T cell repertoires in COVID-19. The table came from immunoSEQ multiplex PCR; TCRdb's copy has only in-frame clones and leaves some out. Among approximately 140,000 clones listed, 75% to 90% were seen once. Sequencing used peripheral blood. The receptors originated from a man aged 55 to 69 with active or convalescent COVID-19.

The gene calls are TRBV28 and TRBJ1-6, with TRBD1 identical over 12 bases. Per germline, CDR1 MDHEN and CDR2 SYDVKM. This CDR3 is 17 amino acids long. Trimming removed 4 bases from V and 6 bases from J; junction bases left unmatched: 7. The CDR3 region has the DNA TGTGCCAGCAGTTCGGGACAGGGGGCCGGTAGTAATTCACCCCTCCACTTT. Its translation: CASSSGQGAGSNSPLHF.

The chain recombines TRBV7-3 with TRBJ2-1, with 10 bases aligning to TRBD2. J gave up 4 bases and V 6 bases, and 6 bases lay outside the gene matches. The CDR3 sequence is 15 residues long. Germline lookup yields CDR1 SGHTA and CDR2 FQGTGA. This CDR3 reads CASRPGLAAYNEQFF. The CDR3 DNA reads TGTGCCAGCAGGCCAGGACTAGCGGCGTACAATGAGCAGTTCTTC.

The V and J genes are TRBV5-5 and TRBJ2-1; no definite D call. The germline V gene encodes CDR1 SGHKS and CDR2 YYEKEE (reference sequence). Between the trimmed V and J ends, which lost 6 bases and 0 bases, there was a span of 16 bases. The CDR3 consists of 16 residues. The CDR3 nucleotides read TGTGCCAGCACCCCTCAAGCCACGGGCTCCTACAATGAGCAGTTCTTC. Encoded protein: CASTPQATGSYNEQFF.

This clone has just one count. This rearrangement joins TRBV19 to TRBJ2-5; D perhaps matches TRBD1 (7 bases). Germline V CDR1 and CDR2: LNHDA, SQIVND (reference sequence). The CDR3 runs 13 residues. Trimming stripped 3 bases from V and 5 bases from J, with 10 bases between. The CDR3 nucleotides are TGTGCCAGTAGTATGACAGGGAGGGAGACCCAGTACTTC. It translates to CASSMTGRETQYF.

This chain links TRBV25-1 with TRBJ2-1; maybe TRBD2 (5 bases). This CDR3 contains 14 residues. In germline, CDR1 is MGHDK, CDR2 SYGVNS. V lost 6 bases, J lost 0 bases, and 9 bases lay in between. CDR3 loop: CASRESGSYNEQFF. The CDR3 DNA sequence: TGTGCCAGCAGGGAAAGCGGCTCCTACAATGAGCAGTTCTTC. Full variable domain (missing parts from reference TRBV25-1 and TRBJ2-1): EADIYQTPRYLVIGTGKKITLECSQTMGHDKMYWYQQDPGMELHLIHYSYGVNSTEKGDLSSESTVSRIRTEHFPLTLESARPSHTSQYLCASRESGSYNEQFFGPGTRLTVL.

The genes are TRBV6-5 and TRBJ2-2; 7 nucleotides match TRBD1. Germline CDR1 reads MNHEY; CDR2 reads SVGAGI. V lost 6 bases to trimming and J lost 4 bases; unmatched junction nucleotides: 5. This CDR3 has 14 residues. CDR3 nucleotide sequence: TGTGCCAGCAGCTCCGGGACAGCCACCGGGGAGCTGTTTTTT. Its protein is CASSSGTATGELFF.

The chain is built from TRBV2 and TRBJ1-2; possible D gene TRBD1, 5 bases. Germline CDR1 SNHLY, CDR2 FYNNEI. V lost 7 bases and J lost 5, with 17 bases in between. The CDR3 length is 14 residues. Here the CDR3 reads CASTPSGTGYGYTF. DNA of the CDR3: TGTGCCAGCACCCCAAGCGGGACTGGTTATGGCTACACCTTC.

This clone has only a few counts. The genes are TRBV7-2 and TRBJ2-1; a possible D gene is TRBD2 (6 bases). Germline assignment: CDR1 SGHTA and CDR2 FQGNSA. The V and J ends lost 5 bases and 9 bases respectively, with 17 bases between them. CDR3 size: 14 residues. This chain's CDR3 is CASSLTTRGSEQFF. DNA for the CDR3: TGTGCCAGCAGCCTAACTACGCGGGGTTCTGAGCAGTTCTTC.

Only a few counts were recorded for this clone. Here the CDR3 reads CASIKNWWEGSSGANVLTF. The DNA of the CDR3 is TGTGCCAGCATTAAAAATTGGTGGGAGGGGAGCTCTGGGGCCAACGTCCTGACTTTC. The genes are TRBV28 and TRBJ2-6, with 7 bases aligning to TRBD2. Germline CDR1 is MDHEN and CDR2 is SYDVKM. V lost 7 bases to trimming and J lost 0 bases; unmatched junction nucleotides: 15. This CDR3 is 19 amino acids long.

The chain combines TRBV18 with TRBJ2-1; perhaps TRBD1 as D (5 bases). Trimming left V 0 bases short and J 0 bases short, with 12 bases between. The CDR3 is 17 amino acids. Germline assignment: CDR1 KGHSH and CDR2 LQKENI. The CDR3 nucleotides are TGTGCCAGCTCACCACCGAACAGGAGTAGCTCCTACAATGAGCAGTTCTTC. Protein product: CASSPPNRSSSYNEQFF.

This clone was found a few times. The chain links TRBV28 to TRBJ2-5; 9 positions match TRBD1. Germline CDR1 and CDR2: MDHEN and SYDVKM. The CDR3 sequence is 17 residues long. The trim removed 2 bases at V and 5 bases at J, leaving 12 bases unmatched. CDR3 protein: CASSLRATGGALETQYF. Here the CDR3 DNA reads TGTGCCAGCAGTTTACGGGCCACAGGGGGCGCCTTGGAGACCCAGTACTTC.

V and J are TRBV4-3 and TRBJ2-7, with D tentatively TRBD2 (5 bases). The CDR3 has 14 residues. Germline V gene lookup returns CDR1 LGHNA and CDR2 YSLEER. V was cut by 5 bases and J by 0 bases, with 11 bases left in between. The CDR3 DNA reads as TGCGCCAGCAGCAGGGAGAGGAGCTCCTACGAGCAGTACTTC. It translates to CASSRERSSYEQYF.

The chain uses TRBV18 and TRBJ2-3, with 10 bases lining up with TRBD1. This CDR3 region has 14 residues. The ends lost 3 bases at V and 4 bases at J; junction bases unmatched: 1. Germline-derived CDR1 and CDR2 are KGHSH and LQKENI. As DNA, the CDR3 is TGTGCCAGCTCACCTGGACAGGGGGCAGATACGCAGTATTTT. Its protein product is CASSPGQGADTQYF.

V and J are TRBV10-2 and TRBJ2-3, with D unresolved. The V end lost 3 bases, the J end lost 6 bases, and 7 bases lay between the germline ends. The CDR3 covers 12 residues. Germline CDR1 WSHSY, CDR2 SAAADI. The CDR3 spells CASSDVFDTQYF. The CDR3 DNA reads as TGCGCCAGCAGTGATGTCTTCGATACGCAGTATTTT.

The rearrangement joins TRBV6-2 or TRBV6-3 to TRBJ1-1; D is uncertain. CDR1 is MNHEY, CDR2 SVGEGT, per germline. The CDR3 has 13 residues. V dropped 6 bases and J dropped 1 base, with 9 bases sitting between them. The CDR3 is CASSFGSNTEAFF. The CDR3 nucleotides are TGTGCCAGCAGCTTCGGTTCGAACACTGAAGCTTTCTTT.

This chain uses TRBV10-3 with TRBJ2-7; TRBD2 agrees at 10 bases. The CDR3 is 15 residues long. Germline CDR1 ENHRY, CDR2 SYGVKD. V shed 2 bases and J 4 bases; nucleotides not matched to a gene: 5. CDR3 sequence reads: CAISEVAGGPYEQYF. CDR3 bases: TGTGCCATCAGTGAGGTAGCGGGAGGTCCTTACGAGCAGTACTTC.

The chain carries TRBV7-2 and TRBJ1-1; TRBD1 aligns across 11 bases. The CDR3 runs to 15 residues. Germline V gene data show CDR1 as SGHTA and CDR2 as FQGNSA. V dropped 5 bases and J dropped 3; count of bases not matched to a gene: 5. The CDR3 sequence: CASSPRGQGDTEAFF. In DNA form, the CDR3 reads TGTGCCAGCAGCCCAAGGGGACAGGGGGACACTGAAGCTTTCTTT.

V is TRBV29-1 and J is TRBJ2-7, with a weak D call TRBD1 (5 bases). The CDR3 spans 13 residues. Germline-derived CDR1 and CDR2 are SQVTM and ANQGSEA. Trimming took off 2 bases at V and 6 bases at J, with 14 bases between the two ends. CDR3 sequence (DNA): TGCAGCGTTGAACCCGACAGTGGCGCCGAGCAGTACTTC. This gives the protein CSVEPDSGAEQYF.